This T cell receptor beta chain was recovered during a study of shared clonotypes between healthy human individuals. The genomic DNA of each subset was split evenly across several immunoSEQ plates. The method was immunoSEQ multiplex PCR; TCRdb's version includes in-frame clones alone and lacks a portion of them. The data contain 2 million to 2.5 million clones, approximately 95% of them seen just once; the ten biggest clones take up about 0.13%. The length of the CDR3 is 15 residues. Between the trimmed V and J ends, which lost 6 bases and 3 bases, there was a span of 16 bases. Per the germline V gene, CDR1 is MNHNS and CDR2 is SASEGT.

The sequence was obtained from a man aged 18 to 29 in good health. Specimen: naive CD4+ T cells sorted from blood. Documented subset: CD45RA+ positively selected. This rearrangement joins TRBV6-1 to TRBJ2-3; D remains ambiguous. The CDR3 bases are TGTGCCAGCAGACACGCTAGGGTTGGAACAGATACGCAGTATTTT. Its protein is CASRHARVGTDTQYF.